The rows below give T cell receptor beta chains drawn from one sample of a study of cytomegalovirus exposure and HLA in healthy donors. Repertoires were generated with immunoSEQ multiplex PCR, while TCRdb's copy carries only in-frame clones and drops some. This table has over 110,000 clones, around 77% appearing once. The specimen was PBMCs. These receptors came from a man aged 18 to 29 in good health and CMV-seronegative. The CDR3 runs from the conserved cysteine through the conserved F or W. Fields, in order: V gene, D gene, J gene, clone size, CDR3 DNA, CDR3 protein. D genes are given only for firm matches. Clone size is given for some rows only: seen once, a few or many times, or a class if the clone is expanded.

v_call: TRBV12-5
d_call: .
j_call: TRBJ2-5
clone_size: .
cdr3_nt: TGTGCTAGTGGTTTGGGCAGGCAAGAGACCCAGTACTTC
cdr3_aa: CASGLGRQETQYF

v_call: TRBV27
d_call: TRBD1
j_call: TRBJ1-1
clone_size: few
cdr3_nt: TGTGCCAGCAGTTCGCCCACAGGGGGCAATTCAGCTGAAGCTTTCTTT
cdr3_aa: CASSSPTGGNSAEAFF

v_call: TRBV12-1
d_call: .
j_call: TRBJ1-4
clone_size: .
cdr3_nt: TGTGCCAGCAGCTTTAAAATACTCTTACGGGAAAAACTGTTTTTT
cdr3_aa: CASSFKILLREKLFF

v_call: TRBV5-1
d_call: .
j_call: TRBJ1-1
clone_size: many
cdr3_nt: TGCGCCAGCAGCGCGAGGACAGATAACCCTGAAGCTTTCTTT
cdr3_aa: CASSARTDNPEAFF

v_call: TRBV4-1
d_call: TRBD1
j_call: TRBJ1-2
clone_size: .
cdr3_nt: TGCGCCAGCAGCCCCGGGACAGCCTATGGCTACACCTTC
cdr3_aa: CASSPGTAYGYTF

v_call: TRBV7-2
d_call: .
j_call: TRBJ1-1
clone_size: .
cdr3_nt: TGTGCCAGCAGCCCCGCGGGGGGGGTGACTGAAGCTTTCTTT
cdr3_aa: CASSPAGGVTEAFF

v_call: TRBV15
d_call: .
j_call: TRBJ2-5
clone_size: .
cdr3_nt: TGTGCCACCAGCAGACAGGATTGGGAGACCCAGTACTTC
cdr3_aa: CATSRQDWETQYF

v_call: TRBV10-3
d_call: TRBD1
j_call: TRBJ2-1
clone_size: .
cdr3_nt: TGTGCCATCAGTGGACGACAGGGTAGCTCCTACAATGAGCAGTTCTTC
cdr3_aa: CAISGRQGSSYNEQFF

v_call: TRBV19
d_call: .
j_call: TRBJ2-1
clone_size: .
cdr3_nt: TGTGCCAGTAGTGTGACAGGAAGCGATGAGCAGTTCTTC
cdr3_aa: CASSVTGSDEQFF

v_call: TRBV7-9
d_call: .
j_call: TRBJ1-1
clone_size: .
cdr3_nt: TGTGCCAGCGAGGCGGAGAACACTGAAGCTTTCTTT
cdr3_aa: CASEAENTEAFF

v_call: TRBV30
d_call: .
j_call: TRBJ1-4
clone_size: .
cdr3_nt: TGTGCCTGGAGTGTACTGACATCAACTAATGAAAAACTGTTTTTT
cdr3_aa: CAWSVLTSTNEKLFF

v_call: TRBV19
d_call: TRBD1
j_call: TRBJ1-2
clone_size: .
cdr3_nt: TGTGCCAGTAGTCCAAATAGACAGGGTACCTATGGCTACACCTTC
cdr3_aa: CASSPNRQGTYGYTF

v_call: TRBV9
d_call: .
j_call: TRBJ1-1
clone_size: .
cdr3_nt: TGTGCCAGCAGCGTAGGGCCAGGCGTTCCTGTGAACACTGAAGCTTTCTTT
cdr3_aa: CASSVGPGVPVNTEAFF

v_call: TRBV6-1
d_call: TRBD2
j_call: TRBJ2-7
clone_size: few
cdr3_nt: TGTGCCAGCAGTGAAAACGGGGGGGCAGGTTCCTACGAGCAGTACTTC
cdr3_aa: CASSENGGAGSYEQYF

v_call: TRBV29-1
d_call: TRBD1
j_call: TRBJ1-2
clone_size: .
cdr3_nt: TGCAGCGTTGAAGGAGGACAGGCCCCTAACTATGGCTACACCTTC
cdr3_aa: CSVEGGQAPNYGYTF

v_call: TRBV18
d_call: TRBD1
j_call: TRBJ1-2
clone_size: .
cdr3_nt: TGTGCCAGTATTCCCAACAGTCACCGTAGGACAGGGGGCGATCGGACGGCTAACTATGGCTACACCTTC
cdr3_aa: CASIPNSHRRTGGDRTANYGYTF

v_call: TRBV18
d_call: .
j_call: TRBJ1-4
clone_size: .
cdr3_nt: TGTGCCAGCTCACCGAGGCAGGGTAATGAAAAACTGTTTTTT
cdr3_aa: CASSPRQGNEKLFF

v_call: TRBV21-1
d_call: .
j_call: TRBJ2-1
clone_size: .
cdr3_nt: TGTGCCAGCAGCAAAGGGGGCTCCGAGGACAATGAGCAGTTCTTC
cdr3_aa: CASSKGGSEDNEQFF

v_call: TRBV4-2
d_call: .
j_call: TRBJ1-1
clone_size: .
cdr3_nt: TGTGCCAGCAGCCAAGATAGGGGTGATGAAGCTTTCTTT
cdr3_aa: CASSQDRGDEAFF

v_call: TRBV4-2
d_call: .
j_call: TRBJ2-5
clone_size: .
cdr3_nt: TGTGCCAGCAGCCAAGATACGGGGGTCCAAGAGACCCAGTACTTC
cdr3_aa: CASSQDTGVQETQYF

v_call: TRBV7-9
d_call: .
j_call: TRBJ1-5
clone_size: once
cdr3_nt: TGTGCCAGCAGCTTAGGACTGGGGGCCCAGCCCCAGCATTTT
cdr3_aa: CASSLGLGAQPQHF

v_call: TRBV25-1
d_call: .
j_call: TRBJ2-5
clone_size: .
cdr3_nt: TGTGCCAGCAGTTCACACGGGGAAGAGACCCAGTACTTC
cdr3_aa: CASSSHGEETQYF

v_call: TRBV7-7
d_call: .
j_call: TRBJ2-7
clone_size: .
cdr3_nt: TGTGCTAGCAGCTTAGGAAGGGGCAACTACGAGCAGTACTTC
cdr3_aa: CASSLGRGNYEQYF

v_call: TRBV29-1
d_call: TRBD1
j_call: TRBJ2-7
clone_size: .
cdr3_nt: TGCAGCGTTGAAGTGGGTGGACAGGCCTACGAGCAGTACTTC
cdr3_aa: CSVEVGGQAYEQYF

v_call: TRBV7-9
d_call: .
j_call: TRBJ1-2
clone_size: .
cdr3_nt: TGTGCCAGCAGTTTGGAGGGGTCCGATGGCTACACCTTC
cdr3_aa: CASSLEGSDGYTF

v_call: TRBV10-3
d_call: TRBD2
j_call: TRBJ2-7
clone_size: .
cdr3_nt: TGTGCCATCAGTTCCGGGACTACAACCTACGAGCAGTACTTC
cdr3_aa: CAISSGTTTYEQYF

v_call: TRBV5-5
d_call: .
j_call: TRBJ1-5
clone_size: .
cdr3_nt: TGTGCCAGCAGCTTGGTTTTCGGGCGAGGGAGCAATCAGCCCCAGCATTTT
cdr3_aa: CASSLVFGRGSNQPQHF

v_call: TRBV7-9
d_call: .
j_call: TRBJ2-2
clone_size: .
cdr3_nt: TGTGCCAGCAGCTTACCGTACAGGGATAGGGCCGGGGAGCTGTTTTTT
cdr3_aa: CASSLPYRDRAGELFF

v_call: TRBV6-1
d_call: TRBD1
j_call: TRBJ1-1
clone_size: few
cdr3_nt: TGTGCCAGCAGTGAATGGGGACAGGGAAGGACTGAAGCTTTCTTT
cdr3_aa: CASSEWGQGRTEAFF

v_call: TRBV7-2
d_call: .
j_call: TRBJ2-7
clone_size: .
cdr3_nt: TGTGCCAGCAGCTTAGGGGGCTGGGGCTACGAGCAGTACTTC
cdr3_aa: CASSLGGWGYEQYF

v_call: TRBV30
d_call: .
j_call: TRBJ1-4
clone_size: .
cdr3_nt: TGTGCCTGGAGTGTAAACAGGGATGGCGAAAAACTGTTTTTT
cdr3_aa: CAWSVNRDGEKLFF

v_call: TRBV10-3
d_call: .
j_call: TRBJ2-2
clone_size: .
cdr3_nt: TGTGCCATCAGTGAGTCGATATCGGGACATTCGAACACCGGGGAGCTGTTTTTT
cdr3_aa: CAISESISGHSNTGELFF

v_call: TRBV30
d_call: TRBD1
j_call: TRBJ1-2
clone_size: .
cdr3_nt: TGTGCCTGGGTAATACAGGGGAACTATGGCTACACCTTC
cdr3_aa: CAWVIQGNYGYTF

v_call: TRBV28
d_call: TRBD1
j_call: TRBJ1-5
clone_size: .
cdr3_nt: TGTGCCAGCAGCCCCAGGGGGGAAGGATTTGGCAATCAGCCCCAGCATTTT
cdr3_aa: CASSPRGEGFGNQPQHF

v_call: TRBV5-8
d_call: TRBD1
j_call: TRBJ2-7
clone_size: .
cdr3_nt: TGTGCCAGCAGCTTGGGAGGGACAGAAGTATTCTCCTACGAGCAGTACTTC
cdr3_aa: CASSLGGTEVFSYEQYF

v_call: TRBV7-8
d_call: .
j_call: TRBJ2-1
clone_size: .
cdr3_nt: TGTGCCAGCAGCCTCGGGGACTCCTTCGAAGAGCAGTTCTTC
cdr3_aa: CASSLGDSFEEQFF

v_call: TRBV7-9
d_call: .
j_call: TRBJ2-5
clone_size: .
cdr3_nt: TGTGCCAGCAGCCCTAAGGCGGAGTACCAAGAGACCCAGTACTTC
cdr3_aa: CASSPKAEYQETQYF

v_call: TRBV6-5
d_call: .
j_call: TRBJ2-2
clone_size: few
cdr3_nt: TGTGCCAGCAATCTACAGGGGAACACCGGGGAGCTGTTTTTT
cdr3_aa: CASNLQGNTGELFF

v_call: TRBV5-1
d_call: TRBD1
j_call: TRBJ2-7
clone_size: .
cdr3_nt: TGCGCCAGCAGCTGGGGACAGGCCTACGAGCAGTACTTC
cdr3_aa: CASSWGQAYEQYF